This T cell receptor beta chain was observed in a study of blood T cell repertoires in COVID-19. The overall study: Both acute and convalescent COVID-19 samples were obtained from the United States, Italy and Spain. PBMCs, B-cell-depleted T cells, or T cells provided the cDNA or gDNA that made up the material.

Seattle's enrolled individuals joined amid active infection and were then monitored longitudinally. Clones were sequenced by immunoSEQ multiplex PCR, and TCRdb holds only the in-frame ones, with some missing. The top ten hold 1.5% to 2% of the sample, which has 40,000 or so clones, 80% to 85% seen once. The CDR3 spans 14 residues. The junction had 4 bases not matched to a gene; V was cut back by 5 bases and J by 6 bases. Germline V lookup: CDR1 SGHTA, CDR2 FQGTGA. This receptor was obtained from a man between 60 and 70 years old with COVID-19, enrolled during active disease. This rearrangement joins TRBV7-3 to TRBJ2-1, with 10 bases that match TRBD2. The sample was peripheral blood. The DNA for the CDR3 is TGTGCCAGCAGCCTAGCGGGAGAAATCAATGAGCAGTTCTTC. This translates into CASSLAGEINEQFF.